These 22 T cell receptor beta chains were sequenced from one sample in a study of T cell responses to AZD1222 COVID-19 vaccine. Data came from immunoSEQ multiplex PCR; TCRdb stores just in-frame clones and leaves some out. The sample lists 100,000 to 150,000 clones, approximately 88% occurring once. The input for sequencing was peripheral blood, taken on day 0 of AZD1222 vaccination. The receptors come from an adult in good health.

V and J are TRBV2 and TRBJ1-3, with D unresolved. V shed 4 bases and J shed 0 bases, with 13 bases lying between them. The CDR3 has 16 residues. The germline V gene encodes CDR1 SNHLY and CDR2 FYNNEI. CDR3 sequence reads: CASSGEGLSSGNTIYF. As DNA, the CDR3 is TGTGCCAGCAGTGGGGAAGGGTTATCCTCTGGAAACACCATATATTTT.

This sequence joins TRBV10-3 and TRBJ2-5; D uncertain. Deletions cut 6 bases from V and 5 bases from J, with 13 bases between. This CDR3 has 13 amino acids. Germline lookup yields CDR1 ENHRY and CDR2 SYGVKD. The CDR3 protein is CAISLTSWETQYF. The CDR3 bases are TGTGCCATCAGCCTGACATCGTGGGAGACCCAGTACTTC.

V gene TRBV6-5 combines with J gene TRBJ1-4, with 7 nucleotides matching TRBD1. V was clipped by 8 bases and J by 6 bases; unmatched bases: 12. From germline, CDR1 is MNHEY and CDR2 SVGAGI. This CDR3 has 15 residues. CDR3 residues: CASRSGLTGDEKLFF. The CDR3 DNA reads TGTGCCAGCCGTAGTGGTCTTACAGGGGATGAAAAACTGTTTTTT.

The V gene is TRBV11-2, the J gene TRBJ1-1, with D possibly TRBD1 on 5 matching bases. Trimming left V 3 bases short and J 2 bases short, with 13 bases between. The germline gives CDR1 SGHAT, CDR2 FQNNGV. The CDR3 is made up of 15 amino acids. This CDR3 is CASSFIGAVNTEAFF. CDR3 DNA sequence: TGTGCCAGCAGCTTTATTGGGGCAGTTAACACTGAAGCTTTCTTT.

In this sample, this clone turned up once. The chain couples TRBV24-1 to TRBJ2-1, with D tentatively TRBD1 (5 bases). V was cut by 2 bases and J by 2 bases, with 18 bases left in between. This CDR3 has 18 residues. In germline, CDR1 is KGHDR, CDR2 SFDVKD. The CDR3 DNA follows: TGTGCCACCAGTGATTCGACCGCAGGGTTTATTACCTACAATGAGCAGTTCTTC. Its protein product is CATSDSTAGFITYNEQFF.

This chain uses TRBV10-3 with TRBJ1-3, with D hard to call. V gave up 6 bases and J gave up 3 bases, with 15 bases separating them. CDR3 length: 15 residues. The V gene's germline CDR1 is ENHRY and CDR2 SYGVKD. The CDR3 here is CAIRMEGISGNTIYF. CDR3 bases: TGTGCCATCAGGATGGAGGGAATAAGTGGAAACACCATATATTTT.

Only one count was recorded for this clone. The chain recombines TRBV7-2 with TRBJ1-2, with D uncertain. V gave up 2 bases and J gave up 8 bases, with 15 bases separating them. Germline-derived CDR1 and CDR2 are SGHTA and FQGNSA. The CDR3 extends over 14 amino acids. The CDR3 loop reads CASSLPPGGVGYTF. The CDR3 DNA is TGTGCCAGCAGCTTACCCCCGGGCGGGGTCGGCTACACCTTC.

The chain employs TRBV12-5 and TRBJ2-1; D may match TRBD1 or TRBD2 (5 bases each). Germline V gene lookup returns CDR1 LGHNT and CDR2 FRNRAP. With 1 base removed from V and 2 bases from J, the gap between germline ends came to 6 bases. The CDR3 contains 14 residues. This CDR3 is CASGLEGPYNEQFF. The DNA of the CDR3 is TGTGCTAGTGGTTTGGAGGGACCCTACAATGAGCAGTTCTTC. Looking up the rest from reference TRBV12-5 and TRBJ2-1 gives the full variable domain: DARVTQTPRHKVTEMGQEVTMRCQPILGHNTVFWYRQTMMQGLELLAYFRNRAPLDDSGMPKDRFSAEMPDATLATLKIQPSEPRDSAVYFCASGLEGPYNEQFFGPGTRLTVL.

The chain recombines TRBV6-4 with TRBJ2-3; 9 bases map to TRBD2. CDR1 and CDR2 (germline): MRHNA, SNTAGT. This CDR3 has 14 residues. V dropped 2 bases and J dropped 9; count of bases not matched to a gene: 6. CDR3 in DNA: TGTGCCAGCAGTGACGAAGCGGGAGGCGGCACGCAGTATTTT. Translated, it gives CASSDEAGGGTQYF.

The V and J genes are TRBV15 and TRBJ2-1, with 9 bases fitting TRBD2. V dropped 5 bases and J dropped 7; count of bases not matched to a gene: 12. CDR1 is LNHNV and CDR2 is YYDKDF in the germline V gene (reference sequence). This CDR3 is built from 16 residues. This CDR3 reads CATSSQKASGTNEQFF. CDR3 in DNA: TGTGCCACCAGCTCCCAAAAGGCTAGCGGGACGAATGAGCAGTTCTTC.

The chain uses TRBV3-1 (or the pseudogene TRBV3-2) and TRBJ1-6, with D possibly matching TRBD1 (5 bases). Between the trimmed V and J ends, which lost 4 bases and 8 bases, there was a span of 18 bases. The CDR3 consists of 16 residues. Looked up from germline, CDR1 is LGHDT and CDR2 is YNNKEL (reference sequence). This CDR3 reads CASSRPLGQGDSPLHF. In nucleotides, the CDR3 is TGTGCCAGCAGCCGACCTCTAGGGCAGGGAGATTCACCCCTCCACTTT.

The rearrangement joins TRBV18 to TRBJ2-1; D is unresolved. The germline V gene has CDR1 KGHSH and CDR2 LQKENI. V gave up 2 bases and J gave up 4 bases, with 9 bases separating them. The CDR3 contains 14 residues. DNA for the CDR3: TGTGCCAGCTCACCAGTACCCAGTTACAATGAGCAGTTCTTC. Translating gives CASSPVPSYNEQFF.

The CDR3 DNA sequence: TGTGCCAGCAGCTTCCAGGGACTAGCGGGTCCCGCGGCGTACGAGCAGTACTTC. It translates to CASSFQGLAGPAAYEQYF. The rearrangement links TRBV7-9 to TRBJ2-7; 12 bases fit TRBD2. The junction had 13 bases not matched to a gene; V was cut back by 3 bases and J by 4 bases. CDR3 length: 18 residues. Looked up from germline, CDR1 is SEHNR and CDR2 is FQNEAQ (reference sequence). Drawing the rest from reference TRBV7-9 and TRBJ2-7, the complete variable domain is DTGVSQNPRHKITKRGQNVTFRCDPISEHNRLYWYRQTLGQGPEFLTYFQNEAQLEKSRLLSDRFSAERPKGSFSTLEIQRTEQGDSAMYLCASSFQGLAGPAAYEQYFGPGTRLTVT.

The rearrangement joins TRBV7-3 to TRBJ2-1; TRBD2 agrees at 9 bases. The CDR3 has 15 residues. With 4 bases clipped from V and 0 bases from J, the junction kept 1 base outside the gene matches. The V gene's germline CDR1 is SGHTA and CDR2 FQGTGA. Here the CDR3 reads CASSYSGSSYNEQFF. CDR3 DNA: TGTGCCAGCAGCTATAGCGGGAGCTCCTACAATGAGCAGTTCTTC. The full variable domain, in which reference TRBV7-3 and TRBJ2-1 provide the parts outside the CDR3, is GAGVSQTPSNKVTEKGKYVELRCDPISGHTALYWYRQSLGQGPEFLIYFQGTGAADDSGLPNDRFFAVRPEGSVSTLKIQRTERGDSAVYLCASSYSGSSYNEQFFGPGTRLTVL.

The chain combines TRBV19 with TRBJ2-3; tentatively, D is TRBD1 (6 bases). The V gene's germline CDR1 is LNHDA and CDR2 SQIVND (reference sequence). V lost 10 bases, J lost 7 bases, and 21 bases lay in between. CDR3 length equals 14 residues. For the CDR3, the DNA is TGTGCCACCGACCAGGGGATGAGTAGACATACGCAGTATTTT. As protein: CATDQGMSRHTQYF.

On this clone itself: Other DNA sequences in the sample encode the same CDR3. The V call is TRBV6-5, the J call TRBJ1-1; D not resolved. CDR3 size: 14 residues. Per the germline V gene, CDR1 is MNHEY and CDR2 is SVGAGI. The V and J ends lost 4 bases and 0 bases respectively, with 9 bases between them. CDR3 bases: TGTGCCAGCAGTTTGGATAGGGTGAACACTGAAGCTTTCTTT. Its protein is CASSLDRVNTEAFF.

This chain joins TRBV29-1 and TRBJ2-7; either TRBD1 or TRBD2 may supply D (5 bases each). CDR1 is SQVTM, CDR2 ANQGSEA, per germline. The ends were cut back, 7 bases at V and 6 bases at J, with 13 bases in the middle. This CDR3 comprises 11 residues. As DNA, the CDR3 is TGCAGCGGGGGGAGTAGCGTCGAGCAGTACTTC. It encodes CSGGSSVEQYF.

The genes are TRBV4-2 and TRBJ1-3, with D perhaps matching TRBD1 (5 bases). V was trimmed by 0 bases and J by 7 bases, leaving 16 bases between them. Germline V gene sequence: CDR1 LGHNA, CDR2 YNFKEQ. The CDR3 totals 16 residues. In DNA form, the CDR3 reads TGTGCCAGCAGCCAAGAACTGGGCAGGGAAGGGAACACCATATATTTT. Residues: CASSQELGREGNTIYF.

This clone was observed once. The V and J genes are TRBV15 and TRBJ1-6; D gene unclear. The germline gives CDR1 LNHNV, CDR2 YYDKDF (reference sequence). The CDR3 is 16 residues long. Trimming removed 4 bases at V and 0 bases at J, with 10 bases between. This chain's CDR3 is CATSNTQTSYNSPLHF. DNA of the CDR3: TGTGCCACCAGCAATACACAGACCTCCTATAATTCACCCCTCCACTTT.

This clone was observed once. The CDR3 DNA follows: TGTGCCAGCAGCTTAGGTGGGGGAGTTGAAAAACTGTTTTTT. It translates to CASSLGGGVEKLFF. This chain uses TRBV7-9 with TRBJ1-4; D possibly corresponds to TRBD1 (5 bases). The V end was cut by 1 base, the J end by 7 bases, with 10 bases between. This CDR3 has 14 amino acids. Per the germline V gene, CDR1 is SEHNR and CDR2 is FQNEAQ (reference sequence).

This chain links TRBV2 with TRBJ1-5; perhaps TRBD1 as D (6 bases). CDR1 and CDR2 (germline): SNHLY, FYNNEI. This CDR3 is 15 amino acids long. Trimming cost V 7 bases and J 4 bases, with 17 bases left between them. The CDR3 DNA sequence: TGTGCCAGCACCCCCGCGGGGGGCGGAAATCAGCCCCAGCATTTT. Translation gives CASTPAGGGNQPQHF.

This chain uses TRBV5-1 with TRBJ2-3, with 9 nucleotides matching TRBD1. The germline V gene has CDR1 SGHRS and CDR2 YFSETQ. The CDR3 extends over 16 amino acids. V was clipped by 1 base and J by 2 bases; unmatched bases: 5. CDR3 in DNA: TGCGCCAGCAGCTTGTGGGGACAGGGTACCACAGATACGCAGTATTTT. It codes for CASSLWGQGTTDTQYF.